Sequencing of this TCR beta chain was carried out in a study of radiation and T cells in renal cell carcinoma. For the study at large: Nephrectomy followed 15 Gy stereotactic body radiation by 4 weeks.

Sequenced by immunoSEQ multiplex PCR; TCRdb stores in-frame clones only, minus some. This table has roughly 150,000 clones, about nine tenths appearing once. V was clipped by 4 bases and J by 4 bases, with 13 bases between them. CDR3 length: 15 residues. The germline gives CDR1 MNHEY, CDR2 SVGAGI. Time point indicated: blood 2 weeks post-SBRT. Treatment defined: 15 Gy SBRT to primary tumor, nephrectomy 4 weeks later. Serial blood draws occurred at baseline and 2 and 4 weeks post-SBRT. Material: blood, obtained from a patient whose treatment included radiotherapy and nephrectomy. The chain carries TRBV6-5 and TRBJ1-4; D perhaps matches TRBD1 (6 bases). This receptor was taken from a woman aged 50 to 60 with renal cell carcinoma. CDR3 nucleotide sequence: TGTGCCAGCAGTTTTAGCAGACAGGTTAATGAAAAACTGTTTTTT. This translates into CASSFSRQVNEKLFF.